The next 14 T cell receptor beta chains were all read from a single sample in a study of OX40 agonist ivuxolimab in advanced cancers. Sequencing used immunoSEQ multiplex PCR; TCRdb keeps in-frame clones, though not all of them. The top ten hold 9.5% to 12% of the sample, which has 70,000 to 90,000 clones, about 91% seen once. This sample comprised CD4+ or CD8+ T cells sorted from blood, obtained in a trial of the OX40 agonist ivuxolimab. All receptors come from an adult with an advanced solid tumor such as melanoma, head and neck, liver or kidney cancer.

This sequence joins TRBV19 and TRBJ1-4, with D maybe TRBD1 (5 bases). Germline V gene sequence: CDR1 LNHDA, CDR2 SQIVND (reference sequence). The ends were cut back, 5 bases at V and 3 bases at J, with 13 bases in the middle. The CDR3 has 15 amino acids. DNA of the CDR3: TGTGCCAGTAGTCGCAGGGTCGGGGCTAATGAAAAACTGTTTTTT. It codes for CASSRRVGANEKLFF.

The CDR3 DNA follows: TGCGCCAGCAGCCTAGGAATCGAGCGGGGATTAACCGGGGAGCTGTTTTTT. Its translation: CASSLGIERGLTGELFF. This chain links TRBV4-1 with TRBJ2-2, with 7 bases matching TRBD2. The germline V gene encodes CDR1 MGHRA and CDR2 YSYEKL. Trimming cost V 4 bases and J 5 bases; bases outside gene matches: 13. The CDR3 has 17 amino acids.

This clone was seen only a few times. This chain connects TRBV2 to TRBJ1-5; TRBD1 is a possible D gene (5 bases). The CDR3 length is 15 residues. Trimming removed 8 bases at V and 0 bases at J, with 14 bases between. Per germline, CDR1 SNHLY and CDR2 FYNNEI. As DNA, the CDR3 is TGTGCCAGCGCGCGACAGTTTTATAGCAATCAGCCCCAGCATTTT. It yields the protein CASARQFYSNQPQHF.

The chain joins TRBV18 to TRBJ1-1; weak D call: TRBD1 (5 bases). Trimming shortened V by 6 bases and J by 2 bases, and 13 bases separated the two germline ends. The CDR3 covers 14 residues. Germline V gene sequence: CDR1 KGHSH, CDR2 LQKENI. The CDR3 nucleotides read TGTGCCAGCTCGGCACGGGGGAGAAACACTGAAGCTTTCTTT. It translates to CASSARGRNTEAFF.

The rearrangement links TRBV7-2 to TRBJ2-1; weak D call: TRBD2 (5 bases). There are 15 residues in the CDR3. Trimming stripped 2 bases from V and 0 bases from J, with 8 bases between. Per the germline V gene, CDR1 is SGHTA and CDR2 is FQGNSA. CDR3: CASSLLGSSYNEQFF. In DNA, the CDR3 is TGTGCCAGCAGCTTATTAGGGAGCTCCTACAATGAGCAGTTCTTC.

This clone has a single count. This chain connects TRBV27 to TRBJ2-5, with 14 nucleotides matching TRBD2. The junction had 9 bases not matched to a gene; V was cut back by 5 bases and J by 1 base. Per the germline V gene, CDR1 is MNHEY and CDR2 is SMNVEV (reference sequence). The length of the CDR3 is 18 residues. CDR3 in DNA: TGTGCCAGCAGTCGTAGGGGGACTAGCGGGAGTCCCCAAGAGACCCAGTACTTC. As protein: CASSRRGTSGSPQETQYF.

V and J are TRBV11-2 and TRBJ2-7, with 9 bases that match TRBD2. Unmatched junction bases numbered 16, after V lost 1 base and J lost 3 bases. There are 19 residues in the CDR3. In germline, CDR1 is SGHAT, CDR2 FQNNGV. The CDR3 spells CASSLAFSPSGAQVYEQYF. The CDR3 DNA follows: TGTGCCAGCAGCTTAGCCTTTAGCCCTAGCGGGGCCCAGGTCTACGAGCAGTACTTC.

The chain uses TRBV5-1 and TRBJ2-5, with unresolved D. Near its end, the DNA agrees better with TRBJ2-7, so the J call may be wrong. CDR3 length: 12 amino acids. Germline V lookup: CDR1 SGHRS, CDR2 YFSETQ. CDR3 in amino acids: CASSLGVYEQYF. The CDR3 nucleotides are TGCGCCAGCAGCTTGGGGGTCTACGAGCAGTACTTC.

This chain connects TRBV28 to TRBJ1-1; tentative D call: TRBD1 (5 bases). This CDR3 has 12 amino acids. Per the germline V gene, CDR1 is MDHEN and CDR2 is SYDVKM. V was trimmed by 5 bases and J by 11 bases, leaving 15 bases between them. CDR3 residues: CASSPGRGVAFF. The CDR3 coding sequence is TGTGCCAGCAGTCCGGGACGGGGTGTGGCTTTCTTT.

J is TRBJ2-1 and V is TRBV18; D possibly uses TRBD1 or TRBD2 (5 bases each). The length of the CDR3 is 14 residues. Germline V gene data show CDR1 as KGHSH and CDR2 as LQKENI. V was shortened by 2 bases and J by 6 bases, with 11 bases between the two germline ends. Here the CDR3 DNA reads TGTGCCAGCTCACCAAGAGGGGCCTTCAATGAGCAGTTCTTC. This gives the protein CASSPRGAFNEQFF.

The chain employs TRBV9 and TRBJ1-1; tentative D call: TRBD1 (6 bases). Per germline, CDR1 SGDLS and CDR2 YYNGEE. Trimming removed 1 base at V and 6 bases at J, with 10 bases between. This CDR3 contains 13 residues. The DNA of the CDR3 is TGTGCCAGCAGCGTAATGGGGGCCCCTGAAGCTTTCTTT. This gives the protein CASSVMGAPEAFF.

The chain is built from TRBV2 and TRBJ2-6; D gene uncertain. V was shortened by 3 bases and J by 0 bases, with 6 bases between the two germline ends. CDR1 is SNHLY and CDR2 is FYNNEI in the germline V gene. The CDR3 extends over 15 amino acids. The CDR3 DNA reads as TGTGCCAGCAGTGAGGTCCACTCTGGGGCCAACGTCCTGACTTTC. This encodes CASSEVHSGANVLTF. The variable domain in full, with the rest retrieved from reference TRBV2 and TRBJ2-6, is EPEVTQTPSHQVTQMGQEVILRCVPISNHLYFYWYRQILGQKVEFLVSFYNNEISEKSEIFDDQFSVERPDGSNFTLKIRSTKLEDSAMYFCASSEVHSGANVLTFGAGSRLTVL.

Here the CDR3 DNA reads TGTGCCAGCAGTTTGGGGAGTGCCCACGAGCAGTACTTC. Encoded protein: CASSLGSAHEQYF. The V gene is TRBV7-9, the J gene TRBJ2-7; a possible D gene is TRBD2 (5 bases). This CDR3 has 13 residues. Trimming removed 6 bases from V and 5 bases from J, with 14 bases in between. CDR1 is SEHNR, CDR2 FQNEAQ, per germline (reference sequence).

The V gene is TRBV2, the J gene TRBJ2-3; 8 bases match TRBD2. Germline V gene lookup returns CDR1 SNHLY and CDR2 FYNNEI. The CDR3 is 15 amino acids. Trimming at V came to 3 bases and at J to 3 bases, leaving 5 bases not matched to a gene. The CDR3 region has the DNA TGTGCCAGCAGTGACCGGCGGGGGGATACAGATACGCAGTATTTT. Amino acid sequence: CASSDRRGDTDTQYF.